The table lists the clone carrying this T cell receptor beta chain with a few counts. Its cognate antigen is unknown. V lost 2 bases to trimming and J lost 5 bases; unmatched junction nucleotides: 4. CDR3 length equals 13 residues. The V gene's germline CDR1 is SGHRS and CDR2 YFSETQ. The data were taken from a study of beta chain features in type 1 diabetes. Regarding the study as a whole: TCRB CDR3 length was moderately but significantly reduced in all four CD4+ subsets of Type 1 diabetes patients. Compared to healthy donors, patients appeared to have naive, central memory and Treg TCRB repertoires that were more alike. More deletions and fewer insertions at VDJ junctions were found in patients with type 1 diabetes.

Expressed TCRB transcripts were sequenced after all isolated RNA was converted to cDNA. Only in-frame clones appear in the TCRdb table, and some are missing; sequencing was by immunoSEQ multiplex PCR. The sample holds approximately 170,000 clones, just over 9% seen once. The chain has TRBV5-1 and TRBJ2-7, with 7 bases identical to TRBD1. The clonotype originates from a woman aged 18-35 years in good health. Material: central memory CD4+ T cells from blood. The DNA for the CDR3 is TGCGCCAGCAGCTTTAGACAGGGCCACGAGCAGTACTTC. Translated, it gives CASSFRQGHEQYF.